This T cell receptor (beta chain) was retrieved from a study of T cell responses to AZD1222 COVID-19 vaccine. General observations from the study: Just six AZD1222 recipients were seropositive at baseline. Researchers took repertoire samples only after the peak T cell response had come. Increases in Spike-specific TCR breadth and depth were seen after two AZD1222 doses.

Worth noting for this clone: What it recognizes is unknown.

Here immunoSEQ multiplex PCR was the method, and the copy in TCRdb shows in-frame clones only, minus some. The table has some 92,000 clones, around 91% seen once; the top ten hold around 5.2%. V lost 2 bases, J lost 3 bases, and 10 bases lay in between. The CDR3 covers 15 residues. The germline V gene encodes CDR1 SNHLY and CDR2 FYNNEI. This chain connects TRBV2 to TRBJ1-4; D is unclear. Specimen: peripheral blood, collected on day 0 of MenACWY control vaccination. The clonotype comes from an adult in good health. DNA for the CDR3: TGTGCCAGCAGTGAACCGGGGTTACCTAATGAAAAACTGTTTTTT. Translating gives CASSEPGLPNEKLFF.